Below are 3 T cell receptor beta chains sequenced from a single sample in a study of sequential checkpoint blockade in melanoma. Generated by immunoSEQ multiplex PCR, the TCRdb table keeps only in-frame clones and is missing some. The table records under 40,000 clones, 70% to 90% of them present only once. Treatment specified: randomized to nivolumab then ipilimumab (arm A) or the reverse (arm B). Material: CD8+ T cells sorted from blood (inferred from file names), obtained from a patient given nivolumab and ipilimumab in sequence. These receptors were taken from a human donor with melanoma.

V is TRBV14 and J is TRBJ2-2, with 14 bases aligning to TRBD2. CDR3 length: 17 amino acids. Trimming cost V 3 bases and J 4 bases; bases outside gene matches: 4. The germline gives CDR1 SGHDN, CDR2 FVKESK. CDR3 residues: CASSQGLAGARTGELFF. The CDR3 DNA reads TGTGCCAGCAGCCAGGGACTAGCGGGAGCCCGCACCGGGGAGCTGTTTTTT.

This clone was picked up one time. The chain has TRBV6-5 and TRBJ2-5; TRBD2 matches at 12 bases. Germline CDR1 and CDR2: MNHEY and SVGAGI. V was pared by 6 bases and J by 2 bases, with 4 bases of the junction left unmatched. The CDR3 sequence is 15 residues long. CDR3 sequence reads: CASRPTSGGQETQYF. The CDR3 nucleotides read TGTGCCAGCAGACCGACTAGCGGGGGACAAGAGACCCAGTACTTC.

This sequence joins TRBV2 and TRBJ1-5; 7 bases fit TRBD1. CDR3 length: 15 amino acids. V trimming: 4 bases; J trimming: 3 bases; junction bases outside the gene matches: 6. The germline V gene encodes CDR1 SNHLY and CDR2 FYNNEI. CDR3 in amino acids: CASSGRQGFNQPQHF. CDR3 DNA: TGTGCCAGCAGTGGTAGACAGGGTTTCAATCAGCCCCAGCATTTT.